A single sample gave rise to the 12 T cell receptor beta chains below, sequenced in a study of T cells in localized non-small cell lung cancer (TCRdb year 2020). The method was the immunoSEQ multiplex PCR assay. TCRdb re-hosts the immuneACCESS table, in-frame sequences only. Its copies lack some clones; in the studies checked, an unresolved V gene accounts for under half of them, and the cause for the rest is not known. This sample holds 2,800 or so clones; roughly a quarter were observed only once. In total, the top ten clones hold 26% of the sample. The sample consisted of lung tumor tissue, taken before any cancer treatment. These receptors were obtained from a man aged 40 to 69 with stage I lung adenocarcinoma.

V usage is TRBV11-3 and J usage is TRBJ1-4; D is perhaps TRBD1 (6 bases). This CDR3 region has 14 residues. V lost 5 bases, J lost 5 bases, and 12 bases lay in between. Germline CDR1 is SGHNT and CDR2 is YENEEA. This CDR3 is CASSPRTENEKLFF. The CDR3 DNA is TGTGCCAGCAGCCCTAGGACAGAGAATGAAAAACTGTTTTTT.

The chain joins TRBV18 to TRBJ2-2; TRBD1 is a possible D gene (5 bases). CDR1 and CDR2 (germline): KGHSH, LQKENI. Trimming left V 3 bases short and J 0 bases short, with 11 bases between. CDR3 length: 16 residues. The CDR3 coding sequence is TGTGCCAGCTCACCTATGACAGTCGCGAACACCGGGGAGCTGTTTTTT. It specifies CASSPMTVANTGELFF.

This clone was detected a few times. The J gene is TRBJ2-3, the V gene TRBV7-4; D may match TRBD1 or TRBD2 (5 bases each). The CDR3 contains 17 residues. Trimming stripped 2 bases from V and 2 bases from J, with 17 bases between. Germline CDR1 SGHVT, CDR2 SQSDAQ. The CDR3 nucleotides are TGTGCCAGCAGCTTAAATGGCCGGGGACCGACCACAGATACGCAGTATTTT. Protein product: CASSLNGRGPTTDTQYF.

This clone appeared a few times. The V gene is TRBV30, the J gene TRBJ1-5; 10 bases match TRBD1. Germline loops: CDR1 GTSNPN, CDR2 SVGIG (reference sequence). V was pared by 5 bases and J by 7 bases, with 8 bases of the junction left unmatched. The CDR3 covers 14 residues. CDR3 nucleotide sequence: TGTGCCTGGGACCGGGACAGGGGAAACCAGCCCCAGCATTTT. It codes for CAWDRDRGNQPQHF.

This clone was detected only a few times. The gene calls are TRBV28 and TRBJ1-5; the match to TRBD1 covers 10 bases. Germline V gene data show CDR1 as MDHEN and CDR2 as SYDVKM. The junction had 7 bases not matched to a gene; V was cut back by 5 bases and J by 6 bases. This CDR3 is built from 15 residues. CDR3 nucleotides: TGTGCCAGCAGTACCCTCGGACAGGGGGTTCAGCCCCAGCATTTT. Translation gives CASSTLGQGVQPQHF.

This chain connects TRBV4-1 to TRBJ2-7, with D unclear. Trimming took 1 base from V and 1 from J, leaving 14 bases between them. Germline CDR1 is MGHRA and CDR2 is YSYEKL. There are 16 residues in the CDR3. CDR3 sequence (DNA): TGCGCCAGCAGCCAAGTCGGTGGACCAGTTTCCTACGAGCAGTACTTC. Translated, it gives CASSQVGGPVSYEQYF.

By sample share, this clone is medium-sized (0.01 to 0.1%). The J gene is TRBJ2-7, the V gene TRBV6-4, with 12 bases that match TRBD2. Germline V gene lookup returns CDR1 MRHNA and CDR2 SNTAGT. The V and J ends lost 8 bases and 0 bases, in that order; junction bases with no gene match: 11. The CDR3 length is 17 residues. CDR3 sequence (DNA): TGTGCCAGCGTTGGACTAGCGGGAAACCTAATCTCCTACGAGCAGTACGTC. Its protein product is CASVGLAGNLISYEQYV.

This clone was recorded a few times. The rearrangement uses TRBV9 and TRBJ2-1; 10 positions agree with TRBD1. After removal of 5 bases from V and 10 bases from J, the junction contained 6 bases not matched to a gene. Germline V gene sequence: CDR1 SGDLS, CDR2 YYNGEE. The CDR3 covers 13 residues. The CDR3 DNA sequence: TGTGCCAGCAGTCCGGGACAGGGGCGGGAGCAGTTCTTC. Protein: CASSPGQGREQFF. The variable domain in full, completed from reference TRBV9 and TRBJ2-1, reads DSGVTQTPKHLITATGQRVTLRCSPRSGDLSVYWYQQSLDQGLQFLIQYYNGEERAKGNILERFSAQQFPDLHSELNLSSLELGDSALYFCASSPGQGREQFFGPGTRLTVL.

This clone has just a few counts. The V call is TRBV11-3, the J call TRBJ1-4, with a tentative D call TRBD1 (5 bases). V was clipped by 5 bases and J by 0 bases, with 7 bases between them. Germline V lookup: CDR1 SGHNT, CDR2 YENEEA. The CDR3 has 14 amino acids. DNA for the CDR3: TGTGCCAGCAGCCGGGGGACAACTAATGAAAAACTGTTTTTT. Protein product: CASSRGTTNEKLFF.

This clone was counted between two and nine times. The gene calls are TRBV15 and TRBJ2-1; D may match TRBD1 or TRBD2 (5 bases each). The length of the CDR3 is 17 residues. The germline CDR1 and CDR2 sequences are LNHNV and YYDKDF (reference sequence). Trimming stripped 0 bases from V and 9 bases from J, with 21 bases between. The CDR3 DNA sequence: TGTGCCACCAGCAGAGATTATCTAGGGGAGCCCCACGGTGAGCAGTTCTTC. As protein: CATSRDYLGEPHGEQFF.

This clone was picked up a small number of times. The CDR3 here is CASSVDGTAYTEAFF. DNA of the CDR3: TGTGCCAGCAGCGTAGACGGGACGGCGTACACTGAAGCTTTCTTT. The rearrangement links TRBV9 to TRBJ1-1, with D perhaps matching TRBD1 (5 bases). With 0 bases removed from V and 3 bases from J, the gap between germline ends came to 12 bases. Germline V CDR1 and CDR2: SGDLS, YYNGEE. The CDR3 has 15 amino acids.

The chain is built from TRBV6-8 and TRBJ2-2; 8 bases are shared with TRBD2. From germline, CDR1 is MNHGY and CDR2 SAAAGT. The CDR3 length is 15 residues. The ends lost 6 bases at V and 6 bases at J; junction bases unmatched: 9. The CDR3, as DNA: TGTGCCAGCAGGCCGGGACTAGAAGGTCCCGGGGAGCTGTTTTTT. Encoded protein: CASRPGLEGPGELFF.